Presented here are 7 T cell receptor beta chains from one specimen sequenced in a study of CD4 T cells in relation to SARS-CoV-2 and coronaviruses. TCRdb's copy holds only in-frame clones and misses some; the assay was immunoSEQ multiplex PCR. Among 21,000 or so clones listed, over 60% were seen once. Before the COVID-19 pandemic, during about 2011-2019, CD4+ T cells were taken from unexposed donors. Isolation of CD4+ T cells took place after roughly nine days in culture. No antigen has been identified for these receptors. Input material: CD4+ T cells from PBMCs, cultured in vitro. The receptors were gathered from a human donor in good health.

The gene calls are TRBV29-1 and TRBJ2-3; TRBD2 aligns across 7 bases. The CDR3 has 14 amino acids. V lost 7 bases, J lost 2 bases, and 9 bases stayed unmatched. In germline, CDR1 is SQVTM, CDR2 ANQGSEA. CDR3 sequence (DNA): TGCAGCGGACGTCGGCGGGAGTACACAGATACGCAGTATTTT. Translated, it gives CSGRRREYTDTQYF.

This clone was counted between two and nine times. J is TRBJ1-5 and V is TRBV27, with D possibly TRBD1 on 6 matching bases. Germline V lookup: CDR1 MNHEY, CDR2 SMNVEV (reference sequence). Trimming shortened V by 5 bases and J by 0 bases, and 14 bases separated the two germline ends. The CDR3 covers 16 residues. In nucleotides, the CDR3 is TGTGCCAGCAGTGTCACAGGGTTCTATAGCAATCAGCCCCAGCATTTT. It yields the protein CASSVTGFYSNQPQHF.

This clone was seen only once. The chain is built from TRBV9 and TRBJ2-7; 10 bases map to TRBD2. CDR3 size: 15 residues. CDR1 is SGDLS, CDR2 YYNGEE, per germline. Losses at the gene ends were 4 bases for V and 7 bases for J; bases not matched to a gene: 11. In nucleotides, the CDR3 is TGTGCCAGCAGCCCCTTAGCGGGAGGATCTGGAGAGCAGTACTTC. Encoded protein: CASSPLAGGSGEQYF. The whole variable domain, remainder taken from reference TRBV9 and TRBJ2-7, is DSGVTQTPKHLITATGQRVTLRCSPRSGDLSVYWYQQSLDQGLQFLIQYYNGEERAKGNILERFSAQQFPDLHSELNLSSLELGDSALYFCASSPLAGGSGEQYFGPGTRLTVT.

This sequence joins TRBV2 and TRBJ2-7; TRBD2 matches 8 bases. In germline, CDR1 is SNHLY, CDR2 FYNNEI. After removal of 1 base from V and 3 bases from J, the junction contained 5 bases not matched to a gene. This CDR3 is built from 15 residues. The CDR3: CASSEESSGIYEQYF. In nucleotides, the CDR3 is TGTGCCAGCAGTGAAGAGAGTAGCGGGATCTACGAGCAGTACTTC.

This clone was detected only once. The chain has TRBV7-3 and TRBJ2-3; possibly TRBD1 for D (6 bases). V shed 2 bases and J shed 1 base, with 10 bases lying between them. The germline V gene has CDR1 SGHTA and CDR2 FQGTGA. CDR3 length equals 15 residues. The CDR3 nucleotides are TGTGCCAGCAGCTTATTGGCAGGGGGCACAGATACGCAGTATTTT. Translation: CASSLLAGGTDTQYF.

The chain's CDR3 is CSVVGLDQTQYF. CDR3 bases: TGCAGCGTTGTAGGGTTGGATCAGACCCAGTACTTC. This sequence joins TRBV29-1 and TRBJ2-5, with no clear D. V was shortened by 4 bases and J by 6 bases, with 12 bases between the two germline ends. Germline CDR1 is SQVTM and CDR2 is ANQGSEA. CDR3 length equals 12 residues. Based on the CDR3 plus reference TRBV29-1 and TRBJ2-5, the full variable domain is SAVISQKPSRDICQRGTSLTIQCQVDSQVTMMFWYRQQPGQSLTLIATANQGSEATYESGFVIDKFPISRPNLTFSTLTVSNMSPEDSSIYLCSVVGLDQTQYFGPGTRLLVL.

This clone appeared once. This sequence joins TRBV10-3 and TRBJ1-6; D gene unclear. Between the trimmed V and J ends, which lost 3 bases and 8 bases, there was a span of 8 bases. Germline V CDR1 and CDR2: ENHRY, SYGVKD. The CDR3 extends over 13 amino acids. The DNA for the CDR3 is TGTGCCATCAGTGATAAGGATTATTCACCCCTCCACTTT. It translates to CAISDKDYSPLHF.